This is a list of T cell receptor beta chains from one sample in a study of blood T cell repertoires in COVID-19. Sequencing used immunoSEQ multiplex PCR; TCRdb keeps in-frame clones, though not all of them. Among some 150,000 clones listed, 84% were seen once. The specimen was peripheral blood. The receptors were sampled from a woman in her 50s in a cohort sampled during active or convalescent COVID-19. CDR3s include the opening cysteine and the closing phenylalanine or tryptophan. The D gene is left open where the match is weak. Rows give clone size only sometimes, using once, few, many, or a class for an expanded clone.

TRBJ2-5 TRBV5-1 NA NA TGCGCCAGCAGCCCAGGGGGGACGGGGGAGACCCAGTACTTC CASSPGGTGETQYF
TRBJ2-7 TRBV6-1 NA NA TGTGCCAGCAGTGAAGTCAGGGCGTTTGAGCAGTACTTC CASSEVRAFEQYF
TRBJ2-5 TRBV7-2 NA NA TGTGCCAGCAGCTTAGTCGGTCGTGCGGAAGAGACCCAGTACTTC CASSLVGRAEETQYF
TRBJ1-1 TRBV5-5 NA NA TGTGCCAGCAGCCTCGACTCAAACGCTTTCTTT CASSLDSNAFF
TRBJ2-5 TRBV5-1 NA NA TGCGCCAGCAGCCGAGGGGCAGGGGTCCAAGAGACCCAGTACTTC CASSRGAGVQETQYF
TRBJ1-1 TRBV9 NA NA TGTGCCAGCAGCACTCAGGGGATCACGAACACTGAAGCTTTCTTT CASSTQGITNTEAFF
TRBJ2-1 TRBV9 NA once TGTGCCAGCAGCCCCCGAGGACAGCGCTCTTACTCCTACAATGAGCAGTTCTTC CASSPRGQRSYSYNEQFF
TRBJ2-6 TRBV6-1 NA NA TGTGCCAGCAGTGACCAGACTGCCAGGGCCAACGTCCTGACTTTC CASSDQTARANVLTF
TRBJ1-2 TRBV28 NA NA TGTGCCAGCAGTTTATGGAACCAAATCTTCGGCAGGAAAACCCTTTATGGCTACACCTTC CASSLWNQIFGRKTLYGYTF
TRBJ1-2 TRBV7-9 TRBD1 NA TGTGCCAGCAGCTTATCTCAGACAGGGAACTATGGCTACACCTTC CASSLSQTGNYGYTF
TRBJ2-7 TRBV14 NA NA TGTGCCAGCAGCCCGGGGGTTGAGCAGTACTTC CASSPGVEQYF
TRBJ2-3 TRBV10-1 NA NA TGCGCCAGCAGTGAGCCACACACAGATACGCAGTATTTT CASSEPHTDTQYF
TRBJ1-2 TRBV11-2 NA NA TGTGCCAGCAGCTTACAGGCGGGCTTAGGGTTTGGCTACACCTTC CASSLQAGLGFGYTF
TRBJ2-3 TRBV11-3 NA NA TGTGCCAGCAGCGTGGACTACACTAGCACAGATACGCAGTATTTT CASSVDYTSTDTQYF
TRBJ1-2 TRBV10-3 TRBD1 few TGTGCCATCAGTGAGGGGACAGCGAACCGCGGCTACACCTTC CAISEGTANRGYTF
TRBJ1-2 TRBV9 TRBD1 few TGTGCCAGCAGCGGCGTTGGGACAGGCGTCTATGGCTACACCTTC CASSGVGTGVYGYTF
TRBJ1-2 TRBV19 NA NA TGTGCCAGTAGTATAAGTCAGGGAAGGGATGGCTACACCTTC CASSISQGRDGYTF
TRBJ1-1 TRBV7-9 NA NA TGTGCCAGCAGCTTAGCACAGATAAACACTGAAGCTTTCTTT CASSLAQINTEAFF
TRBJ2-1 TRBV6-2/TRBV6-3 NA NA TGTGCCAGCAGTAGGCGTGAATCGTGGGACACCTCCTACAATGAGCAGTTCTTC CASSRRESWDTSYNEQFF
TRBJ1-1 TRBV13 NA NA TGTGCCAGCAGCTTAGGTCGAACTATGTACATGAACACTGAAGCTTTCTTT CASSLGRTMYMNTEAFF
TRBJ2-7 TRBV18 TRBD1 NA TGTGCCAGCTCACCTTGGGACAGGGGAGTTTACGAGCAGTACTTC CASSPWDRGVYEQYF
TRBJ2-7 TRBV5-1 NA NA TGCGCCAGCAGCTCAACGACAGGGAGGCGTAACGAGCAGTACTTC CASSSTTGRRNEQYF
TRBJ1-5 TRBV6-5 NA NA TGTGCCAGCAGTTCTAGAGGGGGTCAGCCCCAGCATTTT CASSSRGGQPQHF
TRBJ2-3 TRBV7-2 TRBD2 few TGTGCCAGCAGCTTAGGGGTAGCGGGGGCCCCCACAGATACGCAGTATTTT CASSLGVAGAPTDTQYF
TRBJ1-1 TRBV6-5 TRBD1 NA TGTGCCAGCAGTTACGCCGGGGGACAGGTTAACACTGAAGCTTTCTTT CASSYAGGQVNTEAFF
TRBJ1-2 TRBV5-1 NA NA TGCGCCAGCAGCCCCACAGGGTTTGTTGGCTACACCTTC CASSPTGFVGYTF
TRBJ2-7 TRBV5-4 TRBD1 NA TGTGCCAGCAGCGGGAGGACAGGGACTTATACCTACGAGCAGTACTTC CASSGRTGTYTYEQYF
TRBJ2-3 TRBV19 TRBD2 NA TGTGCCAGCGCCTGGGGGGGAACAGCAGATACGCAGTATTTT CASAWGGTADTQYF
TRBJ1-5 TRBV4-3 TRBD1 NA TGCGCCAGCAGCCAAGAGGGGACAGGGGGGAATCAGCCCCAGCATTTT CASSQEGTGGNQPQHF
TRBJ2-6 TRBV5-1 TRBD1 once TGCGCCAGCAGCTTACAGGGGGCTACCTCTGGGGCCAACGTCCTGACTTTC CASSLQGATSGANVLTF
TRBJ1-5 TRBV19 NA NA TGTGCCAGTAGTACTGAATACGGGACGAGCGGGCGGCCCCAGCATTTT CASSTEYGTSGRPQHF
TRBJ1-6 TRBV9 TRBD1 NA TGTGCCAGCAGCTTAGGACAGGGGGGTTCACCCCTCCACTTT CASSLGQGGSPLHF
TRBJ2-1 TRBV25-1 TRBD1 NA TGTGCCAGCGGAGCCGGGACAGGGGCCAATGAGCAGTTCTTC CASGAGTGANEQFF
TRBJ1-2 TRBV7-8 NA NA TGTGCCACTTCCCGACAGGATTCTTTGGGCTACACCTTC CATSRQDSLGYTF
TRBJ1-3 TRBV10-3 TRBD1 NA TGTGCCATCAGTGACCCTAGCCGGACAGGGGCCGACACCATATATTTT CAISDPSRTGADTIYF